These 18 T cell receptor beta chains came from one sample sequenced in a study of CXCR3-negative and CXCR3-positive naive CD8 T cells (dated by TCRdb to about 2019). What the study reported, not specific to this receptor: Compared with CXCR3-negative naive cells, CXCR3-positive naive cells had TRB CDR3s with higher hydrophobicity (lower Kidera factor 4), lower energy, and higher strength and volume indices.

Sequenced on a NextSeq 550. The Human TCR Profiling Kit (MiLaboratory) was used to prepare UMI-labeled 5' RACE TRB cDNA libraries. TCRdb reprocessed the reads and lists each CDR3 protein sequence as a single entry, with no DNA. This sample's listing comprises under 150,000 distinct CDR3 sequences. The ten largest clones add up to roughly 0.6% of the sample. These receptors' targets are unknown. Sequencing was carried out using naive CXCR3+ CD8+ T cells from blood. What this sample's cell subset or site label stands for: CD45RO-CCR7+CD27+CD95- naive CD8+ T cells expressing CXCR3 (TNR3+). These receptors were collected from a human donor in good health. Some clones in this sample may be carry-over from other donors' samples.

CDR3 residues: CASSQDRENTEAFF. The J gene is TRBJ1-1, the V gene TRBV4-3; TCRdb selects TRBD1, and the lack of DNA leaves this call unchecked. The germline CDR1 and CDR2 sequences are LGHNA and YSLEER. The CDR3 extends over 14 amino acids.

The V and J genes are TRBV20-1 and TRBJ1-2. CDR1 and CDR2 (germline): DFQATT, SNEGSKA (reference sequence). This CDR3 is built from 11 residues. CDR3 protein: CSARVLDGYTF.

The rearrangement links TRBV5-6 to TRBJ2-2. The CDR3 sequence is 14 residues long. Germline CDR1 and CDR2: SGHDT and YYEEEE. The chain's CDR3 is CASSLHTMAGELFF. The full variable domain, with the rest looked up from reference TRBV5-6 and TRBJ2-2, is DAGVTQSPTHLIKTRGQQVTLRCSPKSGHDTVSWYQQALGQGPQFIFQYYEEEERQRGNFPDRFSGHQFPNYSSELNVNALLLGDSALYLCASSLHTMAGELFFGEGSRLTVL.

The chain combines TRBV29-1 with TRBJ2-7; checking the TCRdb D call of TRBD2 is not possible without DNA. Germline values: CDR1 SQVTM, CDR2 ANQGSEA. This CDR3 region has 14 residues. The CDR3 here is CSAVGSGVTYEQYF.

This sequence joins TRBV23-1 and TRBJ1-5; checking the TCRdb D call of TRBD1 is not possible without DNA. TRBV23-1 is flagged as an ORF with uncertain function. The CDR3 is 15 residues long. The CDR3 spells CASRETQGKHQPQHF.

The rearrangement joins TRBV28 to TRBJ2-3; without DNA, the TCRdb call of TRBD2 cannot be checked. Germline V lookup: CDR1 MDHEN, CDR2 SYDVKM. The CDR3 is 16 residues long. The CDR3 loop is CASSFTSGSVGDTQYF.

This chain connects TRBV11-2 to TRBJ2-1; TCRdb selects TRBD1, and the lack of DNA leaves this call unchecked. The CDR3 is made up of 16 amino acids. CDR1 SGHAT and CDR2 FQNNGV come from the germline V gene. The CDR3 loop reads CASSSRDRVNYNEQFF.

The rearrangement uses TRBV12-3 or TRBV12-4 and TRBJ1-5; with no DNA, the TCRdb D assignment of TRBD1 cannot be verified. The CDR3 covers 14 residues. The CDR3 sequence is CASTRTGGVQPQHF.

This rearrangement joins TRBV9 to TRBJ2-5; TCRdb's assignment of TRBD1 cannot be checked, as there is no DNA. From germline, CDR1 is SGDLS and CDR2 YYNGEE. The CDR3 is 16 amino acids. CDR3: CASSVAGRGYQETQYF.

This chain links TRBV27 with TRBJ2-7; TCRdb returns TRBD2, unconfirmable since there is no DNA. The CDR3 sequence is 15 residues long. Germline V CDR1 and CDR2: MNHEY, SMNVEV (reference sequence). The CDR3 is CASSSSGVSSYEQYF.

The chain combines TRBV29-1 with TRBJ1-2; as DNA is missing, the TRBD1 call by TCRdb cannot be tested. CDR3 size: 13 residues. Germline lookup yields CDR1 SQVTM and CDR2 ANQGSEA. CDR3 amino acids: CSVEDRGRDGYTF.

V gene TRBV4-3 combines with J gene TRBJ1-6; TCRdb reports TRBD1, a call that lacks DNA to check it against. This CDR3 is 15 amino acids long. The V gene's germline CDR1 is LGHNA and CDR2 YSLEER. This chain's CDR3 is CASSQSGGRYSPLHF.

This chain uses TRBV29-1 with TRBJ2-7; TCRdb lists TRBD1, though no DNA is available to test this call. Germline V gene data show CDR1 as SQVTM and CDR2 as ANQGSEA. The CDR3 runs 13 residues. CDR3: CSPAGASSYEQYF.

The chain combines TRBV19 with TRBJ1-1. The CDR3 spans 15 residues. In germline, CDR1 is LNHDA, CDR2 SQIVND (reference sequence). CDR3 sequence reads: CASSIDLAEGTEAFF.

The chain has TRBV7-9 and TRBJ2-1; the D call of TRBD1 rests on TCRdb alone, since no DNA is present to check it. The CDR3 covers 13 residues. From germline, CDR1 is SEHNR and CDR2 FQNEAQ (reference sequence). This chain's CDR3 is CASSRTGLHEQFF.

CDR3: CASSSPGSIRPYEQYF. V usage is TRBV27 and J usage is TRBJ2-7; TCRdb's D call, TRBD1, is unchecked because there is no DNA. CDR3 length: 16 amino acids. Germline V gene data show CDR1 as MNHEY and CDR2 as SMNVEV (reference sequence).

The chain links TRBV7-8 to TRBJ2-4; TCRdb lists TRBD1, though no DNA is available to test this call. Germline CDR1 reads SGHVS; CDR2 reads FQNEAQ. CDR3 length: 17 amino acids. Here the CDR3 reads CASSSEQGDLPKNIQYF.

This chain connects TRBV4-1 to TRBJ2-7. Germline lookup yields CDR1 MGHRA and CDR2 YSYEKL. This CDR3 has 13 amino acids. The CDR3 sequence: CASSSDNSYEQYF.